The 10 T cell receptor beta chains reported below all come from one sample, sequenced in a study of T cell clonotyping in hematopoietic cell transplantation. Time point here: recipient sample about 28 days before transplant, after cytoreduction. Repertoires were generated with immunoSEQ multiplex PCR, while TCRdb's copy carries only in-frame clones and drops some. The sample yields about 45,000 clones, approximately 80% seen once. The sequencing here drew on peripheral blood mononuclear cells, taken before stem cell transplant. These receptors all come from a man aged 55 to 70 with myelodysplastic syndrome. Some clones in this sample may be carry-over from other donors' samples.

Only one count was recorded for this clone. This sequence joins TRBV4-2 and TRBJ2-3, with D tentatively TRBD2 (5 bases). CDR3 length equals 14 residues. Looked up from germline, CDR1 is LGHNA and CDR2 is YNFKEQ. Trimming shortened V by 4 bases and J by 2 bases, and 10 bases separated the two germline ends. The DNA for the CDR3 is TGTGCCAGCAGCCCGCGGGTAACCACAGATACGCAGTATTTT. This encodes CASSPRVTTDTQYF.

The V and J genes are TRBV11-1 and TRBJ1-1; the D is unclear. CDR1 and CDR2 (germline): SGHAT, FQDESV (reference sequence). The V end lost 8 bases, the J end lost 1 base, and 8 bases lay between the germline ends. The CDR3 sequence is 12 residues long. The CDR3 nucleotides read TGTGCCAGCGGTATATCGAACACTGAAGCTTTCTTT. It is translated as CASGISNTEAFF. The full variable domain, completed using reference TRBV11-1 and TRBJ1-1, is EAEVAQSPRYKITEKSQAVAFWCDPISGHATLYWYRQILGQGPELLVQFQDESVVDDSQLPKDRFSAERLKGVDSTLKIQPAELGDSAMYLCASGISNTEAFFGQGTRLTVV.

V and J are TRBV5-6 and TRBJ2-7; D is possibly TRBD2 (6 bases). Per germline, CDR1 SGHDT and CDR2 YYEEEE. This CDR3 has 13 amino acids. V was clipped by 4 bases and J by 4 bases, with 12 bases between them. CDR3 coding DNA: TGTGCCAGCAGCCAGGGACTGCCATACGAGCAGTACTTC. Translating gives CASSQGLPYEQYF. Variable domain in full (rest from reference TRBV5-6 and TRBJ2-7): DAGVTQSPTHLIKTRGQQVTLRCSPKSGHDTVSWYQQALGQGPQFIFQYYEEEERQRGNFPDRFSGHQFPNYSSELNVNALLLGDSALYLCASSQGLPYEQYFGPGTRLTVT.

CDR3 coding DNA: TGTGCCAGTAGTATCCTGGGACAGGGGGAGTACCAAGAGACCCAGTACTTC. Amino acid sequence: CASSILGQGEYQETQYF. The chain carries TRBV19 and TRBJ2-5, with 11 bases aligning to TRBD1. This CDR3 spans 17 amino acids. CDR1 is LNHDA, CDR2 SQIVND, per germline (reference sequence). The J segment lost 0 bases and the V segment lost 3 bases, leaving 6 bases of the junction unmatched.

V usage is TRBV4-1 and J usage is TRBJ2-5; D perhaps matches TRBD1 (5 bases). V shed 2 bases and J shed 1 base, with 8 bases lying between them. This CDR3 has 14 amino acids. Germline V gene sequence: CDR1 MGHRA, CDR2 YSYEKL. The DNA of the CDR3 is TGCGCCAGCAGCCAAACAGGTGTCCAAGAGACCCAGTACTTC. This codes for CASSQTGVQETQYF.

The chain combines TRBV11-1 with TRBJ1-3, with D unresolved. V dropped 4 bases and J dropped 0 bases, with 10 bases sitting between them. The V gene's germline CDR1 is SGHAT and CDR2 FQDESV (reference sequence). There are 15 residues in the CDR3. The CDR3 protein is CASSSKLLSGNTIYF. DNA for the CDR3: TGTGCCAGCAGCTCAAAACTCCTCTCTGGAAACACCATATATTTT.

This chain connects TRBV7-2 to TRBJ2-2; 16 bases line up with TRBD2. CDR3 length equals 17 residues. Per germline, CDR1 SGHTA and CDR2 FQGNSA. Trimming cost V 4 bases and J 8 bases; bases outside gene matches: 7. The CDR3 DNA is TGTGCCAGCAGCTCCGGGACTAGCGGGGGGGCCCGAGGGGAGCTGTTTTTT. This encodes CASSSGTSGGARGELFF.

The CDR3 coding sequence is TGTGCCAGCAGCGGGGGACTAGCTAGCACAGATACGCAGTATTTT. Its translation: CASSGGLASTDTQYF. The rearrangement joins TRBV11-2 to TRBJ2-3; 9 nucleotides line up with TRBD2. Trimming at V came to 5 bases and at J to 0 bases, leaving 3 bases not matched to a gene. The CDR3 is made up of 15 amino acids. Germline CDR1 is SGHAT and CDR2 is FQNNGV.

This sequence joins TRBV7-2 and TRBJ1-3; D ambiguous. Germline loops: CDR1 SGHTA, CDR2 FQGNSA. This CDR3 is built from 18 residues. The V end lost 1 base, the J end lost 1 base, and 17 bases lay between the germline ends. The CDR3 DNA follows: TGTGCCAGCAGCTTAGACCTGAGTAGGGCCGGATCTGGAAACACCATATATTTT. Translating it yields CASSLDLSRAGSGNTIYF.

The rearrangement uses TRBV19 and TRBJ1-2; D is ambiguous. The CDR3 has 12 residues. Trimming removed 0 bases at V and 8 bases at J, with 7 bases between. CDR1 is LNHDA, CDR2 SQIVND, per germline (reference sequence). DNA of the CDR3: TGTGCCAGTAGTATAGACCTTCGGGGCTACACCTTC. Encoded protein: CASSIDLRGYTF.